These 6 T cell receptor beta chains were all obtained from the same sample, sequenced in a study of beta chain features in type 1 diabetes. Study-level points and caveats: Significant though moderate, a shortening of TCRB CDR3s appeared in all four CD4+ subsets of Type 1 diabetes patients.

Every isolated RNA sample was fully reverse transcribed, so sequencing captured expressed TCRB transcripts. TCRdb's copy holds only in-frame clones and misses some; the assay was immunoSEQ multiplex PCR. The sample records under 300,000 clones, roughly 20% being singletons. These receptors' targets are unknown. Sequenced material: naive CD4+ T cells from blood. Receptors originate from a middle-aged woman with type 1 diabetes.

The chain employs TRBV18 and TRBJ2-3; no clear D gene. The germline gives CDR1 KGHSH, CDR2 LQKENI. This CDR3 contains 14 residues. Trimming left V 3 bases short and J 3 bases short, with 10 bases between. The CDR3: CASSPLSYTDTQYF. DNA for the CDR3: TGTGCCAGCTCACCTCTATCGTATACAGATACGCAGTATTTT. Full variable domain (outside the CDR3, taken from reference TRBV18 and TRBJ2-3): NAGVMQNPRHLVRRRGQEARLRCSPMKGHSHVYWYRQLPEEGLKFMVYLQKENIIDESGMPKERFSAEFPKEGPSILRIQQVVRGDSAAYFCASSPLSYTDTQYFGPGTRLTVL.

The chain is built from TRBV6-5 and TRBJ1-2; D not resolved. Germline V gene sequence: CDR1 MNHEY, CDR2 SVGAGI. V was cut by 0 bases and J by 6 bases, with 8 bases left in between. The CDR3 has 13 residues. The CDR3 spells CASSYSTLDGYTF. CDR3 nucleotide sequence: TGTGCCAGCAGTTACTCGACTCTGGATGGCTACACCTTC.

The V call is TRBV28, the J call TRBJ1-1; D is undetermined. Per the germline V gene, CDR1 is MDHEN and CDR2 is SYDVKM. The CDR3 covers 13 residues. Trimming took 4 bases from V and 0 from J, leaving 6 bases between them. This CDR3 reads CASSSLLNTEAFF. As DNA, the CDR3 is TGTGCCAGCAGTTCCCTACTGAACACTGAAGCTTTCTTT.

This sequence joins TRBV18 and TRBJ1-5; 8 bases are shared with TRBD1. The length of the CDR3 is 13 residues. V was clipped by 4 bases and J by 7 bases; unmatched bases: 3. CDR1 and CDR2 (germline): KGHSH, LQKENI. DNA of the CDR3: TGTGCCAGCTCACTGGACAGGGTCCAGCCCCAGCATTTT. It specifies CASSLDRVQPQHF.

This clone was seen a handful of times. V usage is TRBV14 and J usage is TRBJ2-1; D is unclear. This CDR3 spans 16 amino acids. Germline CDR1 reads SGHDN; CDR2 reads FVKESK. V was shortened by 4 bases and J by 0 bases, with 13 bases between the two germline ends. The CDR3 nucleotides are TGTGCCAGCAGCCCCCTTACTTCAAGCTCCTACAATGAGCAGTTCTTC. Amino acid sequence: CASSPLTSSSYNEQFF.

The rearrangement links TRBV4-1 to TRBJ2-7, with TRBD1 matching 7 bases. This CDR3 is built from 16 residues. Trimming took 5 bases from V and 2 from J; bases not matched to a gene: 12. Per germline, CDR1 MGHRA and CDR2 YSYEKL. The chain's CDR3 is CASSATGTVVAYEQYF. CDR3 sequence (DNA): TGCGCCAGCAGCGCCACCGGGACAGTCGTTGCCTACGAGCAGTACTTC.